This T cell receptor beta chain was identified in a study of shared clonotypes between healthy human individuals. CD8 cells regarded as naive lacked CD45RO, were positively chosen for CCR7, and omitted terminally differentiated effector memory CD45RA+ cells. A note on this clone: The antigen remains undetermined. Other DNA sequences in this specimen translate into the identical CDR3.

Findings and limits, study-wide: Shared across a few donors were 5% to 6% of the naive CD4 clonotypes.

The repertoire was sequenced with immunoSEQ multiplex PCR; TCRdb's copy has only in-frame clones and lacks some. The table lists roughly 2 million clones, about 95% of them singletons. Specimen: naive CD8+ T cells sorted from blood. The origin of this receptor is a man younger than 30 in good health.

This chain's CDR3 is CASSVEAGPPYEQYF. The CDR3 DNA reads TGTGCCAGCAGCGTTGAGGCGGGTCCTCCCTACGAGCAGTACTTC. The chain recombines TRBV9 with TRBJ2-7; the D gene is possibly TRBD2 (5 bases). Deletions cut 2 bases from V and 2 bases from J, with 14 bases between. The CDR3 covers 15 residues. Germline V gene data show CDR1 as SGDLS and CDR2 as YYNGEE.